This passage covers 2 T cell receptor beta chains from one sample sequenced in a study of cytomegalovirus exposure and HLA in healthy donors. The study ran its PCR with 60 Vbeta and 13 Jbeta primers. The repertoire was sequenced with immunoSEQ multiplex PCR; TCRdb's copy has only in-frame clones and lacks some. The table lists about 83,000 clones, about two thirds of them singletons. Sequenced: PBMCs. The source of these receptors is a man aged 60 to 75 in good health and CMV-seronegative.

The CDR3 DNA reads as TGTGCCAGCAGCTTATACGGGGGCATTCAGTACTTC. It yields the protein CASSLYGGIQYF. V usage is TRBV7-9 and J usage is TRBJ2-4, with D maybe TRBD2 (6 bases). This CDR3 has 12 residues. V lost 2 bases and J lost 9, with 8 bases in between. The V gene's germline CDR1 is SEHNR and CDR2 FQNEAQ (reference sequence).

The CDR3 region is CASMGLGTQYF. The DNA of the CDR3 is TGTGCCAGCATGGGACTAGGTACGCAGTATTTT. The rearrangement uses TRBV9 and TRBJ2-3; 8 bases line up with TRBD2. This CDR3 comprises 11 residues. The V gene end was trimmed by 6 bases and the J gene end by 8 bases; junction bases not matched to a gene: 2. Germline assignment: CDR1 SGDLS and CDR2 YYNGEE.